The 31 T cell receptor beta chains given below trace back to one sample, sequenced in a study of shared clonotypes between healthy human individuals. Assay: immunoSEQ multiplex PCR; the TCRdb copy retains only in-frame clones and omits some. In the table there are more than 2 million clones, around 95% of which are singletons. The sequencing sample was made of naive CD4+ T cells sorted from blood. Documented subset: CD45RA+ positively selected. These receptors were obtained from a man younger than 35 in good health.

The chain employs TRBV6-6 and TRBJ2-5, with TRBD2 matching over 11 bases. Germline lookup yields CDR1 MNHNY and CDR2 SVGAGI (reference sequence). The CDR3 has 15 residues. The junction had 4 bases not matched to a gene; V was cut back by 5 bases and J by 2 bases. CDR3 region: CASSPTSGGQETQYF. CDR3 DNA sequence: TGTGCCAGCAGTCCCACTAGCGGGGGTCAAGAGACCCAGTACTTC.

Concerning this clone: This may be a read error: a much more frequent sequence differs by one nucleotide. CDR3 sequence (DNA): TGTGCCAGCAGCCAGGGTCATGAAGCTTTCTTT. Translating it yields CASSQGHEAFF. The genes are TRBV6-5 and TRBJ1-1, with D possibly being TRBD1 (5 bases). This CDR3 region has 11 residues. Trimming stripped 6 bases from V and 7 bases from J, with 9 bases between. Germline-derived CDR1 and CDR2 are MNHEY and SVGAGI.

V and J are TRBV4-1 and TRBJ2-5, with 9 nucleotides matching TRBD2. CDR1 is MGHRA, CDR2 YSYEKL, per germline. Losses at the gene ends were 1 base for V and 0 bases for J; bases not matched to a gene: 3. There are 16 residues in the CDR3. CDR3 nucleotides: TGCGCCAGCAGCCAAGCCAGCGGGGGGAACCAAGAGACCCAGTACTTC. Translation gives CASSQASGGNQETQYF.

The gene calls are TRBV10-3 and TRBJ1-1, with a tentative D call TRBD1 (6 bases). The germline V gene has CDR1 ENHRY and CDR2 SYGVKD. Trimming shortened V by 7 bases and J by 11 bases, and 14 bases separated the two germline ends. The CDR3 length is 11 residues. CDR3 region: CAITAAGAAFF. CDR3 nucleotides: TGTGCCATCACCGCCGCAGGGGCGGCTTTCTTT.

The chain links TRBV19 to TRBJ1-2; D not resolved. The V and J ends lost 6 bases and 10 bases respectively, with 9 bases between them. CDR1 and CDR2 (germline): LNHDA, SQIVND (reference sequence). The CDR3 is 10 amino acids. This CDR3 is CASSSSVYTF. The CDR3 bases are TGTGCCAGTAGCTCGTCGGTCTACACCTTC.

This sequence joins TRBV6-5 and TRBJ1-6, with D maybe TRBD1 (5 bases). The CDR3 totals 15 residues. Germline-derived CDR1 and CDR2 are MNHEY and SVGAGI. The V and J ends lost 6 bases and 7 bases respectively, with 16 bases between them. The CDR3 nucleotides are TGTGCCAGCAGGGCTGAAGGGGAAAGGAATTCACCCCTCCACTTT. This codes for CASRAEGERNSPLHF.

This chain connects TRBV30 to TRBJ1-1; TRBD1 is a possible D gene (5 bases). The germline V gene encodes CDR1 GTSNPN and CDR2 SVGIG (reference sequence). The V gene lost 8 bases and the J gene lost 5 bases, with 9 bases spanning the gap. This CDR3 is built from 10 residues. As DNA, the CDR3 is TGTGCCGGGGGGGAAACTGAAGCTTTCTTT. Residues: CAGGETEAFF. Full variable domain (outside the CDR3, taken from reference TRBV30 and TRBJ1-1): SQTIHQWPATLVQPVGSPLSLECTVEGTSNPNLYWYRQAAGRGLQLLFYSVGIGQISSEVPQNLSASRPQDRQFILSSKKLLLSDSGFYLCAGGETEAFFGQGTRLTVV.

The rearrangement uses TRBV2 and TRBJ2-3; 11 positions match TRBD2. CDR3 length equals 12 residues. Germline values: CDR1 SNHLY, CDR2 FYNNEI. Germline trimming cut 10 bases from V and 7 bases from J; bases unmatched to any gene: 4. As DNA, the CDR3 is TGTGCCACCGGGACTAGCGGATATACGCAGTATTTT. This sequence encodes CATGTSGYTQYF. The complete variable domain, with remaining parts taken from reference TRBV2 and TRBJ2-3, reads EPEVTQTPSHQVTQMGQEVILRCVPISNHLYFYWYRQILGQKVEFLVSFYNNEISEKSEIFDDQFSVERPDGSNFTLKIRSTKLEDSAMYFCATGTSGYTQYFGPGTRLTVL.

Notes on this clone: The junction departs from the called germline gene at one end, perhaps through a read error. Here the CDR3 DNA reads TGTGCTAGCAGCTCCTCACTGGGCCTAGCGGGACCGACGAACACCGGGGAGCTGTTTTTT. This encodes CASSSSLGLAGPTNTGELFF. The chain carries TRBV7-7 and TRBJ2-2, with 9 bases fitting TRBD2. There are 20 residues in the CDR3. Germline V gene sequence: CDR1 SSHAT, CDR2 FNYEAQ (reference sequence).

V usage is TRBV4-1 and J usage is TRBJ2-1, with TRBD2 identical over 9 bases. CDR3 length: 14 residues. V gave up 4 bases and J gave up 5 bases; unmatched junction bases: 3. Per the germline V gene, CDR1 is MGHRA and CDR2 is YSYEKL. DNA of the CDR3: TGCGCCAGCAGCCCAGCGGGGGGACACAATGAGCAGTTCTTC. It is translated as CASSPAGGHNEQFF.

J is TRBJ1-4 and V is TRBV7-2; D uncertain. There are 14 residues in the CDR3. CDR1 and CDR2 (germline): SGHTA, FQGNSA. Deletions cut 5 bases from V and 6 bases from J, with 13 bases between. The CDR3 here is CASSPPGAYEKLFF. CDR3 coding DNA: TGTGCCAGCAGCCCCCCGGGCGCATATGAAAAACTGTTTTTT.

The chain combines TRBV7-9 with TRBJ1-4, with 12 bases aligning to TRBD1. With V trimmed by 5 bases and J by 4 bases, 5 bases remained unmatched. The germline CDR1 and CDR2 sequences are SEHNR and FQNEAQ (reference sequence). The CDR3 covers 16 residues. Here the CDR3 reads CASSRGQGANNEKLFF. In nucleotides, the CDR3 is TGTGCCAGCAGCCGGGGACAGGGGGCTAATAATGAAAAACTGTTTTTT. The whole variable domain, remainder taken from reference TRBV7-9 and TRBJ1-4, is DTGVSQNPRHKITKRGQNVTFRCDPISEHNRLYWYRQTLGQGPEFLTYFQNEAQLEKSRLLSDRFSAERPKGSFSTLEIQRTEQGDSAMYLCASSRGQGANNEKLFFGSGTQLSVL.

This CDR3 is CASSPGLAPNTGELFF. The CDR3 coding sequence is TGCGCCAGCAGCCCGGGACTAGCGCCGAACACCGGGGAGCTGTTTTTT. J is TRBJ2-2 and V is TRBV5-1; 10 nucleotides line up with TRBD2. V shed 4 bases, J shed 0 bases, and the junction held 3 bases outside the gene matches. The V gene's germline CDR1 is SGHRS and CDR2 YFSETQ. The CDR3 loop spans 16 amino acids. The variable domain in full, completed from reference TRBV5-1 and TRBJ2-2, reads KAGVTQTPRYLIKTRGQQVTLSCSPISGHRSVSWYQQTPGQGLQFLFEYFSETQRNKGNFPGRFSGRQFSNSRSEMNVSTLELGDSALYLCASSPGLAPNTGELFFGEGSRLTVL.

This clone was seen a single time. The chain couples TRBV5-4 to TRBJ1-2, with a tentative D call TRBD1 (6 bases). The CDR3 totals 15 residues. Germline CDR1 and CDR2: SGHNT and YYREEE (reference sequence). V was pared by 4 bases and J by 4 bases, with 17 bases between. CDR3 protein: CASSQAGAVIYGYTF. CDR3 in DNA: TGTGCCAGCAGCCAGGCGGGGGCCGTGATCTATGGCTACACCTTC.

As to this clone: In the same sample, other DNA sequences code for this CDR3. The rearrangement uses TRBV6-5 and TRBJ2-5, with TRBD1 as a possible D gene (6 bases). CDR3 length: 12 residues. Germline lookup yields CDR1 MNHEY and CDR2 SVGAGI. V was trimmed by 6 bases and J by 2 bases, leaving 7 bases between them. In DNA, the CDR3 is TGTGCCAGCAGACAGGGTCAAGAGACCCAGTACTTC. It encodes CASRQGQETQYF.

This chain links TRBV9 with TRBJ1-1; D may be TRBD1 (6 bases). The V end lost 2 bases, the J end lost 2 bases, and 13 bases lay between the germline ends. CDR3 length: 15 amino acids. Looked up from germline, CDR1 is SGDLS and CDR2 is YYNGEE. DNA for the CDR3: TGTGCCAGCAGCGTTTTTACCGGGACAAACACTGAAGCTTTCTTT. Protein sequence: CASSVFTGTNTEAFF.

Details on this clone: This sample includes further DNA sequences coding for the same CDR3. The rearrangement links TRBV7-2 to TRBJ2-7; D gene ambiguous. Trimming shortened V by 1 base and J by 0 bases, and 10 bases separated the two germline ends. This CDR3 comprises 15 residues. CDR1 and CDR2 from the germline V gene are SGHTA and FQGNSA. The CDR3 nucleotides read TGTGCCAGCAGCTTAGTGTCGGCAGGCTCCTACGAGCAGTACTTC. This encodes CASSLVSAGSYEQYF.

V is TRBV19 and J is TRBJ2-5; 7 positions match TRBD2. Germline assignment: CDR1 LNHDA and CDR2 SQIVND (reference sequence). V dropped 4 bases and J dropped 1; count of bases not matched to a gene: 3. This CDR3 contains 14 residues. The CDR3 loop is CASSTTSFQETQYF. In nucleotides, the CDR3 is TGTGCCAGTAGTACGACTAGCTTCCAAGAGACCCAGTACTTC.

The gene calls are TRBV4-1 and TRBJ2-7, with D maybe TRBD1 (6 bases). Trimming removed 3 bases at V and 9 bases at J, with 21 bases between. This CDR3 is 15 amino acids long. From germline, CDR1 is MGHRA and CDR2 YSYEKL. The CDR3 loop is CASSHRDTAEFGQYF. The CDR3 DNA follows: TGCGCCAGCAGCCACCGGGACACGGCCGAATTTGGGCAGTACTTC.

The rearrangement uses TRBV7-9 and TRBJ1-3; 7 nucleotides agree with TRBD1. This CDR3 spans 17 amino acids. V gave up 10 bases and J gave up 2 bases; unmatched junction bases: 17. Germline loops: CDR1 SEHNR, CDR2 FQNEAQ (reference sequence). The CDR3 DNA sequence: TGTGCCACGGTTTTTTCCGAGGGGGGGACAGCTGGAAACACCATATATTTT. Encoded protein: CATVFSEGGTAGNTIYF.

DNA of the CDR3: TGTGCCAGCAAAAGGGGCACCGGGGAGCTGTTTTTT. Translating gives CASKRGTGELFF. V is TRBV2 and J is TRBJ2-2; weak D call: TRBD1 (5 bases). The CDR3 is 12 amino acids. In germline, CDR1 is SNHLY, CDR2 FYNNEI. V was cut by 7 bases and J by 4 bases, with 7 bases left in between.

J is TRBJ1-2 and V is TRBV5-8; no clear D. CDR1 is SGHTS and CDR2 is YDEGEE in the germline V gene. V lost 2 bases to trimming and J lost 8 bases, with 13 bases between them. The CDR3 sequence is 13 residues long. This CDR3 reads CASSLMRVEGYTF. As DNA, the CDR3 is TGTGCCAGCAGCTTAATGAGGGTTGAGGGCTACACCTTC.

This clone is a singleton in its sample. As DNA, the CDR3 is TGTGCCAGCAGCCCGTACAGGGATTCTGAAGCTTTCTTT. Translating gives CASSPYRDSEAFF. V gene TRBV9 combines with J gene TRBJ1-1; tentative D call: TRBD1 (6 bases). Germline V lookup: CDR1 SGDLS, CDR2 YYNGEE. The CDR3 sequence is 13 residues long. The V end was cut by 4 bases, the J end by 6 bases, with 13 bases between.

The chain carries TRBV2 and TRBJ2-3; D gene uncertain. V lost 7 bases and J lost 0, with 11 bases in between. This CDR3 is built from 14 residues. Germline-derived CDR1 and CDR2 are SNHLY and FYNNEI. The CDR3: CASKVDASTDTQYF. The CDR3 nucleotides are TGTGCCAGCAAGGTGGACGCTAGCACAGATACGCAGTATTTT.

The rearrangement uses TRBV11-3 and TRBJ2-7; possibly TRBD1 for D (6 bases). From germline, CDR1 is SGHNT and CDR2 YENEEA. Trimming cost V 6 bases and J 5 bases, with 14 bases left between them. The CDR3 extends over 13 amino acids. CDR3: CASSRGTFNEQYF. The CDR3 region has the DNA TGTGCCAGCAGTCGAGGGACATTCAACGAGCAGTACTTC.

The chain joins TRBV27 to TRBJ1-5; TRBD1 matches 7 bases. Looked up from germline, CDR1 is MNHEY and CDR2 is SMNVEV (reference sequence). J was trimmed by 7 bases and V by 5 bases; bases with no gene match: 11. This CDR3 has 15 amino acids. This chain's CDR3 is CASSRTLQGNQPQHF. CDR3 in DNA: TGTGCCAGCAGTCGTACCCTACAGGGGAACCAGCCCCAGCATTTT.

CDR3 nucleotide sequence: TGCGCCAGCAGTGAGTCCCGGGATCGCTACGAGCAGTACTTC. Its translation: CASSESRDRYEQYF. The genes are TRBV10-1 and TRBJ2-7; D is perhaps TRBD2 (5 bases). CDR1 and CDR2 from the germline V gene are WNHNN and SYGVQD (reference sequence). This CDR3 has 14 residues. With 0 bases removed from V and 3 bases from J, the gap between germline ends came to 9 bases.

This chain uses TRBV7-2 with TRBJ2-7; 9 positions agree with TRBD1. V shed 4 bases, J shed 1 base, and the junction held 8 bases outside the gene matches. Looked up from germline, CDR1 is SGHTA and CDR2 is FQGNSA. This CDR3 region has 16 residues. As DNA, the CDR3 is TGTGCCAGCAGCTCGAGGGGGACAGGGATGTCCTACGAGCAGTACTTC. Residues: CASSSRGTGMSYEQYF.

The rearrangement uses TRBV7-9 and TRBJ2-1; 7 positions agree with TRBD1. Germline-derived CDR1 and CDR2 are SEHNR and FQNEAQ (reference sequence). The trim removed 4 bases at V and 3 bases at J, leaving 6 bases unmatched. This CDR3 comprises 15 residues. The CDR3 DNA sequence: TGTGCCAGCAGCTGGGCCGGGACAGACTACAATGAGCAGTTCTTC. It translates to CASSWAGTDYNEQFF.

The J gene is TRBJ1-2, the V gene TRBV7-2, with D maybe TRBD1 (5 bases). The CDR3 covers 15 residues. Germline CDR1 reads SGHTA; CDR2 reads FQGNSA. Trimming stripped 1 base from V and 4 bases from J, with 13 bases between. The CDR3 is CASSLGQPGFYGYTF. The CDR3 DNA follows: TGTGCCAGCAGCTTAGGACAGCCGGGGTTCTATGGCTACACCTTC.

V and J are TRBV20-1 and TRBJ2-2; D not certain. V dropped 3 bases and J dropped 5 bases, with 4 bases sitting between them. Germline V gene sequence: CDR1 DFQATT, CDR2 SNEGSKA (reference sequence). This CDR3 has 11 amino acids. Here the CDR3 DNA reads TGCAGTGCTAGCTTTACCGGGGAGCTGTTTTTT. Translating gives CSASFTGELFF.